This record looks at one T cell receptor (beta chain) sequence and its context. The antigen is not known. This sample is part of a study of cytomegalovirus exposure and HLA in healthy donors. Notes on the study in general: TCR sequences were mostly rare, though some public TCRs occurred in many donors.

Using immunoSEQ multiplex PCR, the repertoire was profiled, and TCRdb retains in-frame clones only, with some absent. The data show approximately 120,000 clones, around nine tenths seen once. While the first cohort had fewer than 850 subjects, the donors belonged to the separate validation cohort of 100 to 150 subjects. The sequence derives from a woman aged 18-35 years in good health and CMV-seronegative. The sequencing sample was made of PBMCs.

The CDR3 here is CASSLGTGEAEKLFF. Written as DNA, the CDR3 is TGTGCCAGCAGCCTCGGGACAGGGGAGGCTGAAAAACTGTTTTTT. V is TRBV7-6 and J is TRBJ1-4; 10 bases match TRBD1. The V and J ends lost 5 bases and 7 bases, in that order; junction bases with no gene match: 7. The germline V gene has CDR1 SGHVS and CDR2 FNYEAQ. This CDR3 contains 15 residues.